The clone carrying this T cell receptor (beta chain) was counted many times. The antigen is unknown. As an off-target read in a library built for alpha chains, this beta chain has a frequency of little significance. Each TCR cDNA molecule carried a unique molecular identifier. TCRdb used MiXCR to reprocess the 5' RACE reads, holding one entry per CDR3 protein. Of approximately 11,000 distinct CDR3 sequences in the sample, about 3.5% were seen once. Time point denoted: sample taken at primary tumor resection. Unsorted samples of tumor, nontumor lung or frozen PBMC had their whole RNA sequenced. Patients with untreated early-stage non-small cell lung cancer, numbering some 72, were the donors. The sample belongs to a study of spatial heterogeneity in lung cancer. Turning to the study itself: A consistent excess of beta-chain over alpha-chain sequences was detected. Study-wide points: The study found ubiquitous expanded tumor TCRs in blood more at resection than follow-up.

This CDR3 has 14 residues. Trimming removed 1 base from V and 5 bases from J, with 11 bases in between. CDR1 and CDR2 (germline): LGHDT, YNNKEL (reference sequence). The chain employs TRBV3-1 and TRBJ2-5, with D possibly being TRBD1 (6 bases). The TCR sequence derives from a female donor with early-stage non-small cell lung cancer. Sequences were derived from PBMCs, sampled at surgery. This chain's CDR3 is CASSQVGQGETQYF. The CDR3 bases are TGTGCCAGCAGCCAAGTCGGGCAGGGGGAGACCCAGTACTTC.